This T cell receptor beta chain was sequenced for a study of blood T cell repertoires in COVID-19. Whole-study context: T cells, B-cell-depleted T cells, or PBMCs provided the cDNA or gDNA that served as material.

CDR3 length: 15 residues. Germline V CDR1 and CDR2: LGHDT, YNNKEL (reference sequence). Trimming took 4 bases from V and 1 from J, leaving 10 bases between them. The table lists this clone with a count of one. Patients at the Seattle site were enrolled during active infection and followed longitudinally. Sequenced by immunoSEQ multiplex PCR; TCRdb stores in-frame clones only, minus some. Here the sample spans about 49,000 clones, 65% to 90% being singletons. The source material was peripheral blood. This rearrangement joins TRBV3-1 (or the pseudogene TRBV3-2) to TRBJ1-4, with a possible D match to TRBD1 (5 bases). The source is a woman of 80 years or more with COVID-19, enrolled during active disease. The CDR3 sequence is CASSLRGGTNEKLFF. Here the CDR3 DNA reads TGTGCCAGCAGCCTGCGGGGGGGAACTAATGAAAAACTGTTTTTT.